The 22 T cell receptor beta chains below come from one sample, sequenced in a study of T cell responses to AZD1222 COVID-19 vaccine. Sequencing used immunoSEQ multiplex PCR; TCRdb keeps in-frame clones, though not all of them. The data show approximately 140,000 clones, approximately 92% seen once. Sequencing was performed on peripheral blood, taken 28 days after the second AZD1222 dose. These receptors were collected from an adult who received the AZD1222 COVID-19 vaccine.

In DNA, the CDR3 is TGTGCCAGCAGTGAAAGCGGGTACGAGCAGTACTTC. Protein: CASSESGYEQYF. The rearrangement links TRBV2 to TRBJ2-7, with D perhaps TRBD2 (6 bases). The ends were cut back, 2 bases at V and 4 bases at J, with 6 bases in the middle. The CDR3 loop spans 12 amino acids. Germline-derived CDR1 and CDR2 are SNHLY and FYNNEI. Full variable domain (outside the CDR3, taken from reference TRBV2 and TRBJ2-7): EPEVTQTPSHQVTQMGQEVILRCVPISNHLYFYWYRQILGQKVEFLVSFYNNEISEKSEIFDDQFSVERPDGSNFTLKIRSTKLEDSAMYFCASSESGYEQYFGPGTRLTVT.

In this sample, this clone turned up a few times. The V call is TRBV2, the J call TRBJ1-2; D is perhaps TRBD1 (6 bases). V dropped 5 bases and J dropped 4 bases, with 17 bases sitting between them. CDR1 and CDR2 from the germline V gene are SNHLY and FYNNEI. This CDR3 spans 15 amino acids. CDR3 sequence (DNA): TGTGCCAGCAGTCCCACGGGGGGCACGCGCTATGGCTACACCTTC. Its translation: CASSPTGGTRYGYTF.

The rearrangement uses TRBV12-3 or TRBV12-4 and TRBJ2-7, with a weak D call TRBD1 (7 bases). V lost 6 bases, J lost 5 bases, and 14 bases lay in between. CDR3 size: 13 residues. Written as DNA, the CDR3 is TGTGCCAGCAGGCGGGACAGCCCTGACGAGCAGTACTTC. Its protein is CASRRDSPDEQYF.

This rearrangement joins TRBV18 to TRBJ1-3; D unclear. Per the germline V gene, CDR1 is KGHSH and CDR2 is LQKENI. This CDR3 region has 14 residues. Trimming left V 2 bases short and J 0 bases short, with 5 bases between. The CDR3 DNA follows: TGTGCCAGCTCACCAGGGGACTCTGGAAACACCATATATTTT. Its protein is CASSPGDSGNTIYF.

This chain uses TRBV2 with TRBJ1-1; no firm D call. Germline V CDR1 and CDR2: SNHLY, FYNNEI. V was cut by 5 bases and J by 7 bases, with 8 bases left in between. The CDR3 extends over 11 amino acids. CDR3 region: CASSFNGEAFF. DNA of the CDR3: TGTGCCAGCAGTTTCAACGGTGAAGCTTTCTTT.

V usage is TRBV6-5 and J usage is TRBJ1-2; TRBD1 is a possible D gene (6 bases). V was cut by 6 bases and J by 8 bases, with 16 bases left in between. Germline loops: CDR1 MNHEY, CDR2 SVGAGI. The CDR3 runs 13 residues. CDR3: CASRGPAGEGYTF. The CDR3 bases are TGTGCCAGCAGGGGCCCGGCAGGGGAAGGCTACACCTTC.

This rearrangement joins TRBV6-2 or TRBV6-3 to TRBJ1-6; 8 nucleotides agree with TRBD1. V lost 5 bases and J lost 7; bases outside the gene matches: 7. CDR1 is MNHEY, CDR2 SVGEGT, per germline. The CDR3 runs to 15 residues. The CDR3 loop reads CASSPGGTGNSPLHF. The DNA for the CDR3 is TGTGCCAGCAGTCCCGGCGGGACAGGAAATTCACCCCTCCACTTT.

This clone was recorded only once. V usage is TRBV4-1 and J usage is TRBJ2-2; the D call may be TRBD1 or TRBD2 (6 bases each). The CDR3 consists of 16 residues. V was clipped by 0 bases and J by 3 bases, with 11 bases between them. Germline CDR1 and CDR2: MGHRA and YSYEKL. The CDR3 DNA is TGCGCCAGCAGCCAAGATTCGGGGGCGCACACCGGGGAGCTGTTTTTT. It translates to CASSQDSGAHTGELFF.

The chain has TRBV6-5 and TRBJ2-7; D possibly corresponds to TRBD1 (5 bases). Per the germline V gene, CDR1 is MNHEY and CDR2 is SVGAGI. The CDR3 contains 14 residues. V lost 2 bases, J lost 2 bases, and 10 bases lay in between. CDR3 bases: TGTGCCAGCAGTTACCCAGGGAAAGCCTACGAGCAGTACTTC. Encoded protein: CASSYPGKAYEQYF.

The chain joins TRBV5-1 to TRBJ2-1, with D possibly being TRBD2 (5 bases). The CDR3 spans 17 residues. V lost 0 bases and J lost 0, with 13 bases in between. The germline CDR1 and CDR2 sequences are SGHRS and YFSETQ. In nucleotides, the CDR3 is TGCGCCAGCAGCTTGGCCCGGGGTAGCAGCTCCTACAATGAGCAGTTCTTC. Protein product: CASSLARGSSSYNEQFF.

The rearrangement links TRBV19 to TRBJ2-7; 9 positions agree with TRBD2. The CDR3 is 14 residues long. J was trimmed by 1 base and V by 4 bases; bases with no gene match: 2. The germline gives CDR1 LNHDA, CDR2 SQIVND (reference sequence). This chain's CDR3 is CASSRAGGSYEQYF. The DNA of the CDR3 is TGTGCCAGTAGTAGAGCGGGAGGATCCTACGAGCAGTACTTC.

The chain has TRBV4-1 and TRBJ2-7; 7 positions match TRBD2. V shed 1 base, J shed 4 bases, and the junction held 4 bases outside the gene matches. The CDR3 extends over 14 amino acids. Per the germline V gene, CDR1 is MGHRA and CDR2 is YSYEKL. Here the CDR3 DNA reads TGCGCCAGCAGCCAAGGAGGGGAGGGGTACGAGCAGTACTTC. It yields the protein CASSQGGEGYEQYF.

This clone was counted a single time. This chain connects TRBV29-1 to TRBJ1-2, with TRBD1 matching over 7 bases. CDR3 length equals 14 residues. Trimming at V came to 7 bases and at J to 0 bases, leaving 8 bases not matched to a gene. Germline CDR1 reads SQVTM; CDR2 reads ANQGSEA. In DNA form, the CDR3 reads TGCAGCGCACCTGGGGGACAGCCTAACTATGGCTACACCTTC. Protein sequence: CSAPGGQPNYGYTF.

The V call is TRBV19, the J call TRBJ2-1; D may be TRBD2 (5 bases). CDR1 is LNHDA and CDR2 is SQIVND in the germline V gene (reference sequence). Trimming removed 5 bases at V and 9 bases at J, with 17 bases between. There are 14 residues in the CDR3. The CDR3 coding sequence is TGTGCCAGTAGTCCACGAGGGATCTTGGGTGAGCAGTTCTTC. Translated, it gives CASSPRGILGEQFF.

This chain joins TRBV11-2 and TRBJ2-7; no reliable D call. Germline V gives CDR1 SGHAT, CDR2 FQNNGV. This CDR3 contains 15 residues. The V end lost 3 bases, the J end lost 0 bases, and 12 bases lay between the germline ends. This CDR3 reads CASSFERLVSYEQYF. For the CDR3, the DNA is TGTGCCAGCAGCTTCGAGAGGCTAGTCTCCTACGAGCAGTACTTC. Full variable domain (missing parts from reference TRBV11-2 and TRBJ2-7): EAGVAQSPRYKIIEKRQSVAFWCNPISGHATLYWYQQILGQGPKLLIQFQNNGVVDDSQLPKDRFSAERLKGVDSTLKIQPAKLEDSAVYLCASSFERLVSYEQYFGPGTRLTVT.

This chain links TRBV6-5 with TRBJ1-5, with TRBD1 matching over 9 bases. This CDR3 has 15 residues. Trimming removed 5 bases from V and 0 bases from J; junction bases left unmatched: 2. Germline-derived CDR1 and CDR2 are MNHEY and SVGAGI. The CDR3 nucleotides are TGTGCCAGCAGTCCGGGACAGGGTAGCAATCAGCCCCAGCATTTT. Protein sequence: CASSPGQGSNQPQHF.

The rearrangement joins TRBV7-2 to TRBJ2-3, with 7 bases aligning to TRBD1. Germline trimming cut 4 bases from V and 2 bases from J; bases unmatched to any gene: 3. The germline gives CDR1 SGHTA, CDR2 FQGNSA. The CDR3 is made up of 14 amino acids. The CDR3 reads CASSSQGSTDTQYF. The CDR3 nucleotides are TGTGCCAGCAGCTCACAGGGGTCCACAGATACGCAGTATTTT.

This clone was counted a few times. J is TRBJ2-7 and V is TRBV30; 9 nucleotides align to TRBD2. Germline CDR1 GTSNPN, CDR2 SVGIG (reference sequence). Unmatched junction bases numbered 7, after V lost 5 bases and J lost 2 bases. This CDR3 is built from 14 residues. The CDR3 DNA reads as TGTGCCTGGGGAGCTAGCGGGGTCACCTACGAGCAGTACTTC. This gives the protein CAWGASGVTYEQYF.

The chain carries TRBV28 and TRBJ2-6, with 7 bases that match TRBD1. Germline CDR1 reads MDHEN; CDR2 reads SYDVKM. The V and J ends lost 5 bases and 0 bases, in that order; junction bases with no gene match: 4. The length of the CDR3 is 16 residues. The CDR3 spells CASSPGDSSGANVLTF. In nucleotides, the CDR3 is TGTGCCAGCAGTCCCGGGGACAGCTCTGGGGCCAACGTCCTGACTTTC. Full variable domain (rest looked up from reference TRBV28 and TRBJ2-6): DVKVTQSSRYLVKRTGEKVFLECVQDMDHENMFWYRQDPGLGLRLIYFSYDVKMKEKGDIPEGYSVSREKKERFSLILESASTNQTSMYLCASSPGDSSGANVLTFGAGSRLTVL.

CDR3 in DNA: TGTGCCAGCTCACCGGGTCTGATGGGTCTTGATGGCAATCAGCCCCAGCATTTT. Its translation: CASSPGLMGLDGNQPQHF. The chain joins TRBV18 to TRBJ1-5; unclear D gene. The CDR3 has 18 residues. In germline, CDR1 is KGHSH, CDR2 LQKENI. Trimming pared 3 bases from V and 2 bases from J, leaving 20 bases between.

The chain couples TRBV3-1 (or the pseudogene TRBV3-2) to TRBJ1-1, with D possibly being TRBD1 (5 bases). The CDR3 length is 12 residues. The germline V gene encodes CDR1 LGHDT and CDR2 YNNKEL (reference sequence). The ends were cut back, 4 bases at V and 10 bases at J, with 13 bases in the middle. Here the CDR3 reads CASSPSGAGAFF. CDR3 bases: TGTGCCAGCAGCCCCTCTGGGGCAGGAGCTTTCTTT.

This clone has only one observation. The chain carries TRBV7-9 and TRBJ1-1; the D is unclear. CDR1 and CDR2 (germline): SEHNR, FQNEAQ (reference sequence). V was clipped by 2 bases and J by 1 base, with 11 bases between them. This CDR3 spans 15 amino acids. Here the CDR3 reads CASSLFVTENTEAFF. The CDR3 bases are TGTGCCAGCAGCTTATTCGTCACGGAGAACACTGAAGCTTTCTTT.